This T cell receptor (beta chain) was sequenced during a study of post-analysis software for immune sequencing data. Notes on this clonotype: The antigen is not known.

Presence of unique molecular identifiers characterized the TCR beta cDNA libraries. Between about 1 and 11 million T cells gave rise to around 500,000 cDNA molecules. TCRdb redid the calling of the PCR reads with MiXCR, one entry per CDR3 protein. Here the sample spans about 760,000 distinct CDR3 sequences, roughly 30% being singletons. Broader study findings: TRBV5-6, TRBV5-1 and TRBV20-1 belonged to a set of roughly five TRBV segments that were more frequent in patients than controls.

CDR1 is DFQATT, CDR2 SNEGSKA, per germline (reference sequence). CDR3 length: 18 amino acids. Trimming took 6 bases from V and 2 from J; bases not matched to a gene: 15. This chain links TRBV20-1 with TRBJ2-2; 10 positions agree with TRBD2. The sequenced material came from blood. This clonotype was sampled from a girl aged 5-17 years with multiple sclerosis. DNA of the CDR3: TGCAGTGCCGGAGGGGACCTAGCGGGAGTCGGCAACACCGGGGAGCTGTTTTTT. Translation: CSAGGDLAGVGNTGELFF.